This TCR beta chain is drawn from a study of T-cell memory formation after mild COVID-19. This CDR3 has 13 amino acids. From germline, CDR1 is SGHDT and CDR2 YYEEEE. V lost 4 bases and J lost 3, with 11 bases in between. Study-wide points: CD4+ contracting clones were mainly CM and EM; CD8+ ones, EMRA.

In its sample, this clonotype was seen a few times. Its specificity is not known. MiXCR, run by TCRdb on the 5' RACE reads, gives a single entry per CDR3 protein. The data contain approximately 490,000 distinct CDR3 sequences, about 20% of them singletons. The source material was PBMCs or a T cell subset sorted from them (not recorded which). This clonotype was obtained from an adult woman who had mild COVID-19 (a few samples of this study predate the infection). Cell type and time point are not known. This sequence joins TRBV5-6 and TRBJ2-7; no clear D gene. CDR3 nucleotide sequence: TGTGCCAGCAGCCGGCCCCCTAACTACGAGCAGTACTTC. This codes for CASSRPPNYEQYF.